One T cell receptor (beta chain) is described in this entry. One end of the junction varies from germline; a read error may be responsible. CDR3 length: 16 amino acids. Germline CDR1 SGHAT, CDR2 FQDESV (reference sequence). The record originates from a study of metastatic and nonmetastatic thyroid tumors. In the original processing: Building a distant-metastasis classifier for papillary thyroid cancer drew on CDR3 differences across clinicopathological groups. TCRdb used MiXCR to call clones anew from the PCR reads. TCRdb's processing, not the study's, gives the V and J calls here. The data hold roughly 20,000 clones, with 34% observed a single time. Each patient came to thyroid surgery without any prior treatment (of any kind).

The sample taken for sequencing was tumor tissue. The TCR was taken from a female donor with papillary thyroid cancer or a benign thyroid nodule (not recorded which). Some clones in this sample may be carry-over from other donors' samples. V usage is TRBV11-1 and J usage is TRBJ2-2; tentatively, D is TRBD1 or TRBD2 (5 bases each). This CDR3 is CASSFLRDGPTGELFF. DNA for the CDR3: TGTGCCAGCAGCTTTCTCCGGGACGGGCCCACCGGGGAGCTGTTCTTT.